This passage covers 17 T cell receptor beta chains from one sample sequenced in a study of blood T cell repertoires in COVID-19. Here immunoSEQ multiplex PCR was the method, and the copy in TCRdb shows in-frame clones only, minus some. Of around 250,000 clones listed, 88% are singletons. Sequenced material: peripheral blood. The receptors were sampled from a woman in her seventies with COVID-19, enrolled during active disease.

The sample holds one count of this clone. The chain combines TRBV10-3 with TRBJ1-3, with D tentatively TRBD1 (5 bases). Trimming removed 9 bases at V and 0 bases at J, with 12 bases between. The CDR3 totals 14 residues. Germline CDR1 is ENHRY and CDR2 is SYGVKD. The CDR3 sequence: CAMGTGGSGNTIYF. The CDR3 nucleotides are TGTGCCATGGGGACCGGGGGCTCTGGAAACACCATATATTTT.

This chain links TRBV27 with TRBJ1-2, with 10 bases lining up with TRBD1. V shed 5 bases and J 4 bases; nucleotides not matched to a gene: 4. The CDR3 contains 14 residues. CDR1 is MNHEY, CDR2 SMNVEV, per germline (reference sequence). The CDR3 protein is CASSPRTGGYGYTF. DNA for the CDR3: TGTGCCAGCAGTCCGCGGACAGGGGGCTATGGCTACACCTTC.

The rearrangement links TRBV11-2 to TRBJ1-2, with D possibly being TRBD1 (6 bases). The germline V gene has CDR1 SGHAT and CDR2 FQNNGV. Trimming left V 1 base short and J 4 bases short, with 10 bases between. The CDR3 contains 14 residues. The CDR3 is CASSLGAGVYGYTF. In DNA, the CDR3 is TGTGCCAGCAGCTTAGGGGCAGGGGTCTATGGCTACACCTTC.

The V and J genes are TRBV19 and TRBJ1-5; unclear D gene. Deletions cut 5 bases from V and 3 bases from J, with 5 bases between. Germline V gene sequence: CDR1 LNHDA, CDR2 SQIVND (reference sequence). The CDR3 runs 12 residues. In nucleotides, the CDR3 is TGTGCCAGTAGTCTCTCCAATCAGCCCCAGCATTTT. Its translation is CASSLSNQPQHF.

The chain combines TRBV5-1 with TRBJ2-3; a weak D match, TRBD1 (10 bases). CDR1 is SGHRS, CDR2 YFSETQ, per germline. V lost 3 bases, J lost 3 bases, and 26 bases lay in between. The CDR3 runs 19 residues. In nucleotides, the CDR3 is TGCGCCAGCAGCTCGGGACAGGGGATTCCGGGACTAGCAACAGATACGCAGTATTTT. Amino acids: CASSSGQGIPGLATDTQYF.

Remarks on this clone: Sequence at one end of the junction differs from germline and may be a read error. This sample includes further DNA sequences coding for the same CDR3. The chain joins TRBV7-3 to TRBJ2-6; TRBD2 aligns across 8 bases. Looked up from germline, CDR1 is SGHTA and CDR2 is FQGTGA. The CDR3 has 18 amino acids. CDR3 protein: CASSPSGTSFSGANVLTF. CDR3 sequence (DNA): TGTGCCAGCAGTCCCTCGGGGACTAGTTTCTCTGGGGCCAACGTCCTGACCTTC.

The rearrangement links TRBV15 to TRBJ1-6, with 9 bases matching TRBD1. The CDR3 totals 17 residues. V lost 3 bases and J lost 6; bases outside the gene matches: 9. Germline assignment: CDR1 LNHNV and CDR2 YYDKDF (reference sequence). The CDR3 nucleotides read TGTGCCACCAGCAGTGACAGGGGGGGAATTAGTAATTCACCCCTCCACTTT. Its translation: CATSSDRGGISNSPLHF.

The chain joins TRBV18 to TRBJ1-2; 7 bases align to TRBD1. Losses at the gene ends were 5 bases for V and 5 bases for J; bases not matched to a gene: 8. This CDR3 spans 14 amino acids. Germline CDR1 and CDR2: KGHSH and LQKENI. The CDR3 region has the DNA TGTGCCAGCTCAGAGGGACAGCCCACTTATGGCTACACCTTC. Translation gives CASSEGQPTYGYTF.

The V and J genes are TRBV18 and TRBJ2-5, with D possibly being TRBD2 (5 bases). Per the germline V gene, CDR1 is KGHSH and CDR2 is LQKENI. The CDR3 has 15 amino acids. Trimming took off 4 bases at V and 2 bases at J, with 14 bases between the two ends. The CDR3 DNA reads TGTGCCAGCTCACTCGACATCGGCGGGCAAGAGACCCAGTACTTC. Translating it yields CASSLDIGGQETQYF.

This chain links TRBV18 with TRBJ2-1; TRBD1 matches 11 bases. The CDR3 is 16 amino acids. V was pared by 1 base and J by 7 bases, with 6 bases of the junction left unmatched. Germline V gives CDR1 KGHSH, CDR2 LQKENI. The CDR3 DNA follows: TGTGCCAGCTCACCACGTGGGACAGGGGGAAATAATGAGCAGTTCTTC. This sequence encodes CASSPRGTGGNNEQFF.

The rearrangement joins TRBV6-5 to TRBJ2-1; D gene unclear. The germline gives CDR1 MNHEY, CDR2 SVGAGI. The CDR3 is 13 amino acids. The V and J ends lost 6 bases and 9 bases respectively, with 15 bases between them. The CDR3 DNA reads as TGTGCCAGCAGCGGTACCTCGTCCGGTGAGCAGTTCTTC. Translation: CASSGTSSGEQFF.

The chain recombines TRBV6-6 with TRBJ2-3; weak D call: TRBD2 (5 bases). The germline V gene encodes CDR1 MNHNY and CDR2 SVGAGI (reference sequence). The ends were cut back, 0 bases at V and 6 bases at J, with 13 bases in the middle. This CDR3 spans 15 amino acids. The CDR3 nucleotides are TGTGCCAGCAGTTACTCACCGGACCGCGGGGATACGCAGTATTTT. Encoded protein: CASSYSPDRGDTQYF.

The V and J genes are TRBV7-3 and TRBJ2-7; weak D call: TRBD2 (6 bases). This CDR3 comprises 14 residues. Germline assignment: CDR1 SGHTA and CDR2 FQGTGA. Trimming took 5 bases from V and 1 from J, leaving 12 bases between them. CDR3: CASSGDFTSYEQYF. The CDR3 DNA sequence: TGTGCCAGCAGCGGGGACTTCACGTCCTACGAGCAGTACTTC.

The chain is built from TRBV12-5 and TRBJ1-1; a weak D match, TRBD1 (6 bases). The CDR3 contains 12 residues. Trimming pared 6 bases from V and 4 bases from J, leaving 9 bases between. The V gene's germline CDR1 is LGHNT and CDR2 FRNRAP. CDR3 in amino acids: CASGPGVTEAFF. DNA for the CDR3: TGTGCTAGTGGACCAGGGGTCACTGAAGCTTTCTTT.

The chain's CDR3 is CASSLVALAYNEQFF. The CDR3 region has the DNA TGCGCCAGCAGCTTGGTGGCCCTGGCTTACAATGAGCAGTTCTTC. The chain joins TRBV5-1 to TRBJ2-1; no reliable D call. V dropped 0 bases and J dropped 4 bases, with 11 bases sitting between them. Germline lookup yields CDR1 SGHRS and CDR2 YFSETQ. The CDR3 loop spans 15 amino acids.

This clone has more than one count but fewer than ten. The J gene is TRBJ2-1, the V gene TRBV19; 9 bases match TRBD2. Looked up from germline, CDR1 is LNHDA and CDR2 is SQIVND (reference sequence). The V and J ends lost 4 bases and 9 bases, in that order; junction bases with no gene match: 4. The CDR3 spans 13 residues. CDR3 region: CASSNLTSGEQFF. The CDR3 DNA follows: TGTGCCAGTAGTAATCTGACTAGCGGTGAGCAGTTCTTC. The whole variable domain, filled in from reference TRBV19 and TRBJ2-1, reads DGGITQSPKYLFRKEGQNVTLSCEQNLNHDAMYWYRQDPGQGLRLIYYSQIVNDFQKGDIAEGYSVSREKKESFPLTVTSAQKNPTAFYLCASSNLTSGEQFFGPGTRLTVL.

The chain employs TRBV18 and TRBJ1-1, with a possible D match to TRBD1 (6 bases). Per germline, CDR1 KGHSH and CDR2 LQKENI. V was pared by 2 bases and J by 2 bases, with 12 bases between. The CDR3 consists of 15 residues. In DNA form, the CDR3 reads TGTGCCAGCTCACCAAGGACAGTCGTAAACACTGAAGCTTTCTTT. Translation gives CASSPRTVVNTEAFF.